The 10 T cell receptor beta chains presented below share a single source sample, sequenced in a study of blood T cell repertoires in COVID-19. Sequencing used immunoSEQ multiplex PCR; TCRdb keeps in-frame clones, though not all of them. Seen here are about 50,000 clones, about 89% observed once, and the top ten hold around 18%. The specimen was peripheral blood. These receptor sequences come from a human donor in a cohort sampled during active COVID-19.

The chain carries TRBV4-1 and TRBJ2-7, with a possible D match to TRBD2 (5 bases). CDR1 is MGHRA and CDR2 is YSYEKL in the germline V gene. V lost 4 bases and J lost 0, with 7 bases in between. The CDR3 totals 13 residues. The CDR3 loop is CASSLEGSYEQYF. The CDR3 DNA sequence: TGCGCCAGCAGCCTCGAGGGCTCCTACGAGCAGTACTTC.

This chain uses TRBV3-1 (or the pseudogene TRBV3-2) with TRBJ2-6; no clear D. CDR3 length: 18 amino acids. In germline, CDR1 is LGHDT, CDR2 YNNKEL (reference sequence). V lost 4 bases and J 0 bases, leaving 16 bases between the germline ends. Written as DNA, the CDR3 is TGTGCCAGCAGCCCCCCAGCGCCAGTAGACTCTGGGGCCAACGTCCTGACTTTC. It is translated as CASSPPAPVDSGANVLTF.

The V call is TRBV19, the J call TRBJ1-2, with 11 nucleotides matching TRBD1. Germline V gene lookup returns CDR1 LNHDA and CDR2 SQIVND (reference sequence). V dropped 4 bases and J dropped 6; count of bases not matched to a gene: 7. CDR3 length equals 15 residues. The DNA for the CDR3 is TGTGCCAGTAGTAAGGACAGGGGGCGCGGCGATGGCTACACCTTC. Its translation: CASSKDRGRGDGYTF.

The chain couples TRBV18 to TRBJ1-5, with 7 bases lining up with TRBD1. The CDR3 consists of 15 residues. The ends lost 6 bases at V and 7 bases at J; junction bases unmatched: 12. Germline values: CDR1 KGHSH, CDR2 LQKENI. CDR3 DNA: TGTGCCAGCTCCGCTACAGGGGTGATCGGCCAGCCCCAGCATTTT. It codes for CASSATGVIGQPQHF. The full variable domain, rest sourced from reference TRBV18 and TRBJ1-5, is NAGVMQNPRHLVRRRGQEARLRCSPMKGHSHVYWYRQLPEEGLKFMVYLQKENIIDESGMPKERFSAEFPKEGPSILRIQQVVRGDSAAYFCASSATGVIGQPQHFGDGTRLSIL.

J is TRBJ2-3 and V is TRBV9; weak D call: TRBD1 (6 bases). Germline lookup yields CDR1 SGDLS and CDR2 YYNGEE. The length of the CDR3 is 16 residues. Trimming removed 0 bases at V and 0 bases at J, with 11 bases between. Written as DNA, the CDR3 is TGTGCCAGCAGCGTAGCTGTGGGGGCGAGCACAGATACGCAGTATTTT. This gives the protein CASSVAVGASTDTQYF. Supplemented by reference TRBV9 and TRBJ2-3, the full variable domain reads DSGVTQTPKHLITATGQRVTLRCSPRSGDLSVYWYQQSLDQGLQFLIQYYNGEERAKGNILERFSAQQFPDLHSELNLSSLELGDSALYFCASSVAVGASTDTQYFGPGTRLTVL.

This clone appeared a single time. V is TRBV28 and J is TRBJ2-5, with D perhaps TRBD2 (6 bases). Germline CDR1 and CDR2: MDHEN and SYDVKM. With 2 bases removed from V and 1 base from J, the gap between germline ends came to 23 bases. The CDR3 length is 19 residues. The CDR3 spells CASSLSRGDHRGFQETQYF. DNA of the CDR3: TGTGCCAGCAGTTTAAGCCGCGGGGACCATCGGGGATTCCAAGAGACCCAGTACTTC.

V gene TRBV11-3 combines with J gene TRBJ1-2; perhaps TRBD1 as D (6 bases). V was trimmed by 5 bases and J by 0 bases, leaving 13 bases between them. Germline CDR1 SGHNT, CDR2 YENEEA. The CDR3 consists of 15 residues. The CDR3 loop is CASSPPGQPNYGYTF. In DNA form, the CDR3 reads TGTGCCAGCAGCCCTCCGGGACAACCTAACTATGGCTACACCTTC.

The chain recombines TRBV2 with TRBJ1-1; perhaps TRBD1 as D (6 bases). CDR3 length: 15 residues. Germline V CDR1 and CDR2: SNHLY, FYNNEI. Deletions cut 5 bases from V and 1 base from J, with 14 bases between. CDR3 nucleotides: TGTGCCAGCAGTCGAACGGACAGCCCGAACACTGAAGCTTTCTTT. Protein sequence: CASSRTDSPNTEAFF. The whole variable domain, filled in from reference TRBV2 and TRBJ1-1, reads EPEVTQTPSHQVTQMGQEVILRCVPISNHLYFYWYRQILGQKVEFLVSFYNNEISEKSEIFDDQFSVERPDGSNFTLKIRSTKLEDSAMYFCASSRTDSPNTEAFFGQGTRLTVV.

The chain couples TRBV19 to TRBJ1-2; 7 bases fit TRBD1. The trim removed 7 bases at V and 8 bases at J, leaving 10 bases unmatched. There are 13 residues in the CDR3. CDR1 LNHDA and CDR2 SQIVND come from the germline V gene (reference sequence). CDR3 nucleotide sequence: TGTGCCAGTATGCCTCAGGGGGATGGGGGCTACACCTTC. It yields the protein CASMPQGDGGYTF. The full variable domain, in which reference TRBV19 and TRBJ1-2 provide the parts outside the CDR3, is DGGITQSPKYLFRKEGQNVTLSCEQNLNHDAMYWYRQDPGQGLRLIYYSQIVNDFQKGDIAEGYSVSREKKESFPLTVTSAQKNPTAFYLCASMPQGDGGYTFGSGTRLTVV.

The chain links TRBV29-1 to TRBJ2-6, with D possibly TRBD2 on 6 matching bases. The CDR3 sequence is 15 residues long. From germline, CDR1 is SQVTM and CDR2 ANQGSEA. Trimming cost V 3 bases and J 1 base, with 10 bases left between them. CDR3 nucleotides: TGCAGCGTTGAGGTGGGGGGATCTGGGGCCAACGTCCTGACTTTC. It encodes CSVEVGGSGANVLTF.